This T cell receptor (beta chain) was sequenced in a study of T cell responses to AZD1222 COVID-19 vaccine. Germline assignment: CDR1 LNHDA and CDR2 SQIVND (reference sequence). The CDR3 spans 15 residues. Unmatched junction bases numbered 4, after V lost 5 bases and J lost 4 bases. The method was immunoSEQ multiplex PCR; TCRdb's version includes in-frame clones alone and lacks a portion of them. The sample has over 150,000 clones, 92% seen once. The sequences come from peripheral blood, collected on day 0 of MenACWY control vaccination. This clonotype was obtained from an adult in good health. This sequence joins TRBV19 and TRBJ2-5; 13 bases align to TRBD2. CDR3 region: CASSRGTSGTETQYF. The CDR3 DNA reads TGTGCCAGTAGTCGGGGGACTAGCGGGACAGAGACCCAGTACTTC.